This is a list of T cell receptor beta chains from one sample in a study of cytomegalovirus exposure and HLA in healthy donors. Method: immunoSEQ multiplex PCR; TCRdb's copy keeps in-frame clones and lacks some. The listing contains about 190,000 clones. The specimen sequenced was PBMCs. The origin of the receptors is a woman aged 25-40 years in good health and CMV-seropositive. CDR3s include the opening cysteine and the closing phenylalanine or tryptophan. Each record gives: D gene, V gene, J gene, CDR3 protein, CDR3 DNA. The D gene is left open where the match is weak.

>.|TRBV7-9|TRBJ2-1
CASSPSGQGRFF
TGTGCCAGCAGCCCTTCGGGTCAGGGTCGGTTCTTC
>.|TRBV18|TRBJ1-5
CASSSGWGDQPQHF
TGTGCCAGCTCGTCCGGTTGGGGGGATCAGCCCCAGCATTTT
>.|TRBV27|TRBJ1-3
CASSSTGLGNTIYF
TGTGCCAGCAGTTCAACAGGGTTGGGAAACACCATATATTTT
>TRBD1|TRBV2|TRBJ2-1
CAGRGLATYNEQFF
TGTGCCGGAAGGGGGCTGGCTACCTACAATGAGCAGTTCTTC
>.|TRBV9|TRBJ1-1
CASSAAGAEAFF
TGTGCCAGCAGCGCCGCAGGGGCTGAAGCTTTCTTT
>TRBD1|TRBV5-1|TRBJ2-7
CASSSGDRAYEQYF
TGCGCCAGCAGCTCCGGGGACAGGGCCTACGAGCAGTACTTC
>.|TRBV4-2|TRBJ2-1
CASSQMMGPTNYNEQFF
TGTGCCAGCAGCCAAATGATGGGGCCAACCAATTACAATGAGCAGTTCTTC
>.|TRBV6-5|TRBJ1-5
CASSPGLGGQPQHF
TGTGCCAGCAGTCCTGGGCTGGGAGGTCAGCCCCAGCATTTT
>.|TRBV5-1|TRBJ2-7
CASSLVAGNGYEQYF
TGCGCCAGCAGCTTGGTGGCAGGGAATGGATACGAGCAGTACTTC
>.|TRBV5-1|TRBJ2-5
CASSLASGRETQYF
TGCGCCAGCAGCTTGGCGTCAGGAAGGGAGACCCAGTACTTC
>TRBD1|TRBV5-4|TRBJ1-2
CASSHPGQGAGGYGYTF
TGTGCCAGCAGTCATCCGGGACAGGGGGCAGGCGGCTATGGCTACACCTTC
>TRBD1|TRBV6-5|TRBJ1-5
CASSQDRDQPQHF
TGTGCCAGCAGCCAGGACAGGGATCAGCCCCAGCATTTT
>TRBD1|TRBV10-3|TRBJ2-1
CAISGRTGGAEQFF
TGTGCCATCAGTGGGAGGACAGGGGGCGCTGAGCAGTTCTTC
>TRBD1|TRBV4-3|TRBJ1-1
CASSQIQGSEAFF
TGCGCCAGCAGCCAGATACAGGGGTCTGAAGCTTTCTTT
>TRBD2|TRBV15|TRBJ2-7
CATSRDYGGAGGSYEQYF
TGTGCCACCAGCAGAGATTACGGGGGGGCGGGAGGTTCCTACGAGCAGTACTTC
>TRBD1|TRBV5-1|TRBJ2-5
CASSLGTGEETQYF
TGCGCCAGCAGCCTCGGGACAGGGGAAGAGACCCAGTACTTC
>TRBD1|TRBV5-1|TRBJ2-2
CASSLGTGARNTGELFF
TGCGCCAGCAGCTTGGGGACAGGGGCGCGGAACACCGGGGAGCTGTTTTTT
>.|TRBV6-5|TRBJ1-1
CASTRVGRTEAFF
TGTGCCAGCACGAGGGTGGGTCGCACTGAAGCTTTCTTT
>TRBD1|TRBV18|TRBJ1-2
CASSPGQGGSYGYTF
TGTGCCAGCTCACCCGGACAGGGGGGGAGCTATGGCTACACCTTC
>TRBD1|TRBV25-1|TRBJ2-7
CASSELGQGFYEQYF
TGTGCCAGCAGTGAACTCGGACAGGGGTTTTACGAGCAGTACTTC
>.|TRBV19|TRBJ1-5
CASSMDNSNRQPQHF
TGTGCCAGTAGTATGGACAATTCCAATCGTCAGCCCCAGCATTTT
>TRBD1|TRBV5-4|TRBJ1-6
CASSQGQGALNSPLHF
TGTGCCAGCAGCCAAGGACAGGGGGCGCTCAATTCACCCCTCCACTTT
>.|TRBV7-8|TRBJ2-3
CASSLAPGRASTDTQYF
TGTGCCAGCAGCTTAGCGCCGGGCAGGGCTAGCACAGATACGCAGTATTTT
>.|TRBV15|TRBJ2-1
CATTPIFAPGVGTYNEQFF
.
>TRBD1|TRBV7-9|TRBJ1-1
CASERTGGNTEAFF
TGTGCCAGCGAGCGGACAGGGGGGAACACTGAAGCTTTCTTT
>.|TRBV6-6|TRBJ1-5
CASSSQGVVGPQHF
TGTGCCAGCAGTTCCCAGGGTGTCGTCGGTCCCCAGCATTTT
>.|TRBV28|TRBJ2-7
CASSFESVAYEQYF
TGTGCCAGCAGTTTTGAGTCGGTCGCCTACGAGCAGTACTTC
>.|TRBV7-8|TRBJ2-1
CASSLGGRSEQFF
TGTGCCAGCAGCTTGGGGGGACGAAGCGAGCAGTTCTTC
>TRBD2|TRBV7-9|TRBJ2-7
CASSSQAGSYEQYF
TGTGCCAGCAGCTCGCAAGCGGGGAGCTACGAGCAGTACTTC
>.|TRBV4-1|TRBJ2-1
CASSQDFGGQGNEQFF
TGCGCCAGCAGCCAAGATTTTGGAGGGCAGGGTAATGAGCAGTTCTTC
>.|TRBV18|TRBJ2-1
CASSPLSGRGYNEQFF
TGTGCCAGCTCACCACTCAGCGGCAGGGGTTACAATGAGCAGTTCTTC
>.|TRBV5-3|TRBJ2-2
CARSSNRTGSRTGELFF
TGTGCCAGAAGCTCGAACCGAACAGGGAGTCGCACCGGGGAGCTGTTTTTT
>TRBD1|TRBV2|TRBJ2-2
CASRDRVGTGELFF
TGTGCCAGCAGGGACAGGGTTGGTACCGGGGAGCTGTTTTTT
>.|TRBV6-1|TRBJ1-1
CASSELSRAGTEAFF
TGTGCCAGCAGTGAACTGAGCAGGGCCGGCACTGAAGCTTTCTTT
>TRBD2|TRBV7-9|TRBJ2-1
CATPGLGYNEQFF
TGTGCCACCCCGGGACTAGGGTACAATGAGCAGTTCTTC
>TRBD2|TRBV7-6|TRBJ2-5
CASSPGTSHQETQYF
TGTGCCAGCAGCCCCGGGACTAGCCACCAAGAGACCCAGTACTTC
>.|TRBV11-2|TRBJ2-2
CASSLQAGSTTGELFF
TGTGCCAGCAGCTTGCAGGCGGGCTCGACTACGGGGGAGCTGTTTTTT
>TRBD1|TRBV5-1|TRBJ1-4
CASRDRLNEKLFF
TGCGCCAGCAGGGACAGGCTGAATGAAAAACTGTTTTTT
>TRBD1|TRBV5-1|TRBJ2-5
CASSWTGQGTETQYF
TGCGCCAGCAGCTGGACGGGACAGGGTACTGAGACCCAGTACTTC
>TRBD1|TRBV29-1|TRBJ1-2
CSVGQRVNYGYTF
TGCAGCGTGGGACAGAGGGTCAACTATGGCTACACCTTC
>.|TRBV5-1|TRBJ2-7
CASSLAAGDEQYF
TGCGCCAGCAGCTTGGCCGCAGGGGACGAGCAGTACTTC
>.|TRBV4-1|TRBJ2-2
CASSQENLRRAGELFF
TGCGCCAGCAGCCAAGAAAATCTCCGCAGGGCCGGGGAGCTGTTTTTT
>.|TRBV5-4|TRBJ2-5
CASSLPHEGQETQYF
TGTGCCAGCAGCTTGCCCCATGAGGGACAAGAGACCCAGTACTTC
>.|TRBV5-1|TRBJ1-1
CASSYRAENTEAFF
TGCGCCAGCAGCTACAGGGCGGAGAACACTGAAGCTTTCTTT
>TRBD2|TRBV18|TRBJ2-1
CASSRLVAGAYNEQFF
TGTGCCAGCTCACGGCTTGTGGCGGGGGCCTACAATGAGCAGTTCTTC
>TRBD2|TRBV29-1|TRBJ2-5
CSVSGRASETQYF
TGCAGCGTAAGCGGGAGGGCCTCCGAGACCCAGTACTTC
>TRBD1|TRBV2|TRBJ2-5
CASTPFVVRGQETQYF
TGTGCCAGCACCCCTTTCGTTGTCAGGGGGCAAGAGACCCAGTACTTC
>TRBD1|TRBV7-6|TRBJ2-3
CASSSAPGQGGYTQYF
TGTGCCAGCAGCTCTGCTCCGGGACAGGGGGGATATACGCAGTATTTT
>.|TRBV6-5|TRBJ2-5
CASSPRLVGGTQYF
TGTGCCAGCAGTCCCCGACTAGTCGGCGGTACCCAGTACTTC
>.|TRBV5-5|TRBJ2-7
CASSFERGSWYEQYF
TGTGCCAGCAGCTTTGAACGGGGAAGCTGGTACGAGCAGTACTTC